This T cell receptor (beta chain) was sequenced in a study of T cell responses to AZD1222 COVID-19 vaccine. Study-wide findings and caveats: The number of AZD1222 recipients seropositive at baseline was only 5 to 7.

A word on this clone: Its matching antigen is unknown.

In germline, CDR1 is SEHNR, CDR2 FQNEAQ (reference sequence). This CDR3 spans 14 amino acids. Trimming removed 5 bases at V and 11 bases at J, with 21 bases between. TCRdb's table, derived via immunoSEQ multiplex PCR, lists solely in-frame clones and lacks some. There are 95,000 to 150,000 clones in the sample; around 87% occur only once, and 2.5% to 4% lies in the top ten. V is TRBV7-9 and J is TRBJ1-1; D call uncertain. The sample here was peripheral blood, taken on day 0 of AZD1222 vaccination. The TCR sequence derives from an adult in good health. The CDR3 DNA reads TGTGCCAGCAGCCTAGATGTGAGGGCGTTGGATGCTTTCTTT. Protein sequence: CASSLDVRALDAFF.